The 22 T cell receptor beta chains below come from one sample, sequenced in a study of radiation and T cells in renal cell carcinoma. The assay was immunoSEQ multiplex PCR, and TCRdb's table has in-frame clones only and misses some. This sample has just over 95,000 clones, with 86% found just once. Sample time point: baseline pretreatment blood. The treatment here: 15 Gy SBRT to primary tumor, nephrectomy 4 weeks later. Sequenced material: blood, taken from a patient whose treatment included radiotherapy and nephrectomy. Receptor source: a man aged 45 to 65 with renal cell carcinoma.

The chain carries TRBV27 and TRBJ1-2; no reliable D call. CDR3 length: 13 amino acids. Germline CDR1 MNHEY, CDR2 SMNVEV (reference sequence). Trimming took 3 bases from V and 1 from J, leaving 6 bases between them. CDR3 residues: CASSFSSNYGYTF. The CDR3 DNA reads TGTGCCAGCAGTTTCTCCAGTAACTATGGCTACACCTTC.

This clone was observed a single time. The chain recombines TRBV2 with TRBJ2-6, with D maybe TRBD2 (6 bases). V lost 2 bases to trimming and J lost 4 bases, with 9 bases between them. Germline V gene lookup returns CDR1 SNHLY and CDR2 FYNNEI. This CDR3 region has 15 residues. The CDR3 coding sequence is TGTGCCAGCAGTGAAAGCGCGGGGGGGGCCAACGTCCTGACTTTC. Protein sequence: CASSESAGGANVLTF.

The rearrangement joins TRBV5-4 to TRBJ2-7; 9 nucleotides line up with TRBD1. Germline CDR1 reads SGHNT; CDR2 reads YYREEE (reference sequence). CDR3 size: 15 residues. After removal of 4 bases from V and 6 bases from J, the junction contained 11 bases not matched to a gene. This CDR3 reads CASSKDGTGNLEQYF. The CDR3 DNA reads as TGTGCCAGCAGCAAGGACGGGACAGGGAATCTCGAGCAGTACTTC.

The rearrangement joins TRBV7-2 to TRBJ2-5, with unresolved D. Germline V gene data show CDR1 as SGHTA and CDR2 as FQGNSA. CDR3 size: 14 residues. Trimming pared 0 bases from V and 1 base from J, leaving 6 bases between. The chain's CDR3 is CASSLAWGQETQYF. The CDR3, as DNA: TGTGCCAGCAGCTTAGCGTGGGGCCAAGAGACCCAGTACTTC. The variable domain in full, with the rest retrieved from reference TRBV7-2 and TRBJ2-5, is GAGVSQSPSNKVTEKGKDVELRCDPISGHTALYWYRQSLGQGLEFLIYFQGNSAPDKSGLPSDRFSAERTGGSVSTLTIQRTQQEDSAVYLCASSLAWGQETQYFGPGTRLLVL.

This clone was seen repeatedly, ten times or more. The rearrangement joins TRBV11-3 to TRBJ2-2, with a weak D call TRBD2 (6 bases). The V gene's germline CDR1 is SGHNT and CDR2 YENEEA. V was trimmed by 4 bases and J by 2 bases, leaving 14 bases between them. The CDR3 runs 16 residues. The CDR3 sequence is CASSSPSGRNTGELFF. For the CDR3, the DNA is TGTGCCAGCAGCTCTCCCTCCGGGAGAAACACCGGGGAGCTGTTTTTT.

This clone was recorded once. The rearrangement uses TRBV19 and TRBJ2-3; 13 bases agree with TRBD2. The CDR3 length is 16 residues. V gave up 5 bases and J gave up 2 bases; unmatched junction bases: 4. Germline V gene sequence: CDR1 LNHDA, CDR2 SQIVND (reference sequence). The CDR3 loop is CASSAGTSGTTDTQYF. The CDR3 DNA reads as TGTGCCAGTAGTGCCGGGACTAGCGGGACCACAGATACGCAGTATTTT.

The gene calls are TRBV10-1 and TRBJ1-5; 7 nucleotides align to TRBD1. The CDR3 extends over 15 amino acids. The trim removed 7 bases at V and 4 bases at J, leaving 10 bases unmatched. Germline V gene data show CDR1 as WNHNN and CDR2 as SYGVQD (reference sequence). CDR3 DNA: TGCGCCAGCAACCTTGGACAGGTTTATAATCAGCCCCAGCATTTT. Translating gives CASNLGQVYNQPQHF.

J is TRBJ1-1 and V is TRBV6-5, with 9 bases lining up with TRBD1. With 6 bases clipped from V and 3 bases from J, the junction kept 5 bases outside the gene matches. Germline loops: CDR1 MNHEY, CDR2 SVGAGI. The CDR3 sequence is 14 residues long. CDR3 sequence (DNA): TGTGCCAGCAGAAGCCGGACAGGGGACACTGAAGCTTTCTTT. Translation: CASRSRTGDTEAFF.

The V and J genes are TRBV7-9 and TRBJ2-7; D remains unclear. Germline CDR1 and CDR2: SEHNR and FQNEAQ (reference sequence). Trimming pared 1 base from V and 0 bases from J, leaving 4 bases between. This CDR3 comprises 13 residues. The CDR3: CASSLETSYEQYF. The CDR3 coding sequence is TGTGCCAGCAGCTTAGAGACCTCCTACGAGCAGTACTTC.

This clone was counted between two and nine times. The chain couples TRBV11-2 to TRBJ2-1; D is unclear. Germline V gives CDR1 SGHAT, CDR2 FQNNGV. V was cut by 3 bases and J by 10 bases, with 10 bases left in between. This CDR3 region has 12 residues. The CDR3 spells CASSFLQREQFF. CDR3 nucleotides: TGTGCCAGCAGCTTCCTCCAGCGCGAGCAGTTCTTC.

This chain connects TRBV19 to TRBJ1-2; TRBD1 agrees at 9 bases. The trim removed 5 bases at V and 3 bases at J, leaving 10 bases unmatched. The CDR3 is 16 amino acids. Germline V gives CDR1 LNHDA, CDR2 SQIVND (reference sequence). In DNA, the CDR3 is TGTGCCAGTAGTCCCCAAGGGACAGGGAGTCACTATGGCTACACCTTC. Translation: CASSPQGTGSHYGYTF.

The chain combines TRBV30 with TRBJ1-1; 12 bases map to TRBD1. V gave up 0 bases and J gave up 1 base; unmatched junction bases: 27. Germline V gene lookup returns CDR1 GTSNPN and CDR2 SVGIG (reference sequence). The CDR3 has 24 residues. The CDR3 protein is CAWSVISIRKSIRDRGLGNTEAFF. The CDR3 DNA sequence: TGTGCCTGGAGTGTAATTAGTATACGAAAATCAATCCGGGACAGGGGGCTTGGGAACACTGAAGCTTTCTTT. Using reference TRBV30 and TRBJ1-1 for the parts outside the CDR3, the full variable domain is SQTIHQWPATLVQPVGSPLSLECTVEGTSNPNLYWYRQAAGRGLQLLFYSVGIGQISSEVPQNLSASRPQDRQFILSSKKLLLSDSGFYLCAWSVISIRKSIRDRGLGNTEAFFGQGTRLTVV.

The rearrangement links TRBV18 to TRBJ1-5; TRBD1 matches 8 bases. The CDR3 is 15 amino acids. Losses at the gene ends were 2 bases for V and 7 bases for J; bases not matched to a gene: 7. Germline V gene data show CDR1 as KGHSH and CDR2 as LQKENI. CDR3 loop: CASSPIQGQGQPQHF. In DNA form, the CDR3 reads TGTGCCAGCTCACCAATACAAGGACAGGGCCAGCCCCAGCATTTT.

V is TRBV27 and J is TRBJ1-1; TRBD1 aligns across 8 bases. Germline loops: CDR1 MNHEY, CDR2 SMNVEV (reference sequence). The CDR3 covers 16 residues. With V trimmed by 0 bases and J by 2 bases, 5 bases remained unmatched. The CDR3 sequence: CASSLSPDRGNTEAFF. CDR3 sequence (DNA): TGTGCCAGCAGTTTATCCCCAGACAGGGGAAACACTGAAGCTTTCTTT.

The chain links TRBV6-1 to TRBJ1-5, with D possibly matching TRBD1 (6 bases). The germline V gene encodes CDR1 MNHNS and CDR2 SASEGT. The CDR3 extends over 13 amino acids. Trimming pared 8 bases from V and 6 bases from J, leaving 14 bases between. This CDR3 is CASSGQPGQPQHF. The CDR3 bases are TGTGCCAGCTCCGGACAGCCAGGTCAGCCCCAGCATTTT.

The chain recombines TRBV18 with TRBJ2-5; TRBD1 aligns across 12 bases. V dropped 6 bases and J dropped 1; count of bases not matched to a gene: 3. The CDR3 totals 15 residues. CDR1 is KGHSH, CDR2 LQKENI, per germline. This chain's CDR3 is CASSPGQGAQETQYF. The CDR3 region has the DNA TGTGCCAGCTCCCCGGGACAGGGGGCCCAAGAGACCCAGTACTTC.

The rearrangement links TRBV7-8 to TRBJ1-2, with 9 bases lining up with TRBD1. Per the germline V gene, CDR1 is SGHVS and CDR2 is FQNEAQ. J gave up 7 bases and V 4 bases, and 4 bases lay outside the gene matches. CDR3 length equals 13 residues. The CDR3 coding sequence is TGTGCCAGCAGCTCGGGACAGGGCCGTGGCTACACCTTC. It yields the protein CASSSGQGRGYTF.

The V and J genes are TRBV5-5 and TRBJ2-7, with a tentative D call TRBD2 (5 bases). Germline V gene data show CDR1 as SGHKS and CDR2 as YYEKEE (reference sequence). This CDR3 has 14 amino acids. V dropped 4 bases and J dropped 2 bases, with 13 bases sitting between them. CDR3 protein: CASSPVWRTYEQYF. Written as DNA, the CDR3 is TGTGCCAGCAGCCCGGTCTGGAGGACCTACGAGCAGTACTTC. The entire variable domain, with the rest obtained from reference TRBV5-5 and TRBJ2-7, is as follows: DAGVTQSPTHLIKTRGQQVTLRCSPISGHKSVSWYQQVLGQGPQFIFQYYEKEERGRGNFPDRFSARQFPNYSSELNVNALLLGDSALYLCASSPVWRTYEQYFGPGTRLTVT.

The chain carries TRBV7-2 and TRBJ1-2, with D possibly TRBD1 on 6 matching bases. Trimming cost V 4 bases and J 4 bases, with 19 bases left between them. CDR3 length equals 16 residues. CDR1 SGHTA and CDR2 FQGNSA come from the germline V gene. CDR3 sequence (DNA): TGTGCCAGCAGCTCCAACGTCGGGGGCTGGAGCTATGGCTACACCTTC. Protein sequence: CASSSNVGGWSYGYTF.

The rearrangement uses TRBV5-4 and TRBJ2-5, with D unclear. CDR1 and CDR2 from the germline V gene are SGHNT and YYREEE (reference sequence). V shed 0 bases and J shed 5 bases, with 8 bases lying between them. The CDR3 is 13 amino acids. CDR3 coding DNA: TGTGCCAGCAGCTTGGAAACCAGGGAGACCCAGTACTTC. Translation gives CASSLETRETQYF.

The CDR3 region has the DNA TGTGCCACCAGCAGAGATCTGGTGACCGGGGAGCTGTTTTTT. It yields the protein CATSRDLVTGELFF. The J gene is TRBJ2-2, the V gene TRBV15; D gene ambiguous. The CDR3 has 14 residues. Germline loops: CDR1 LNHNV, CDR2 YYDKDF (reference sequence). V lost 0 bases to trimming and J lost 5 bases, with 7 bases between them.

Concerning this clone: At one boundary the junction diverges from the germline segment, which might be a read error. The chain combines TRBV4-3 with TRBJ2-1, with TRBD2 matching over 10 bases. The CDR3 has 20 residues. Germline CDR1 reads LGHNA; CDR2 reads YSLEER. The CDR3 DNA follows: TGCGCCAGCAGCAAAGAATCTCTAGCGGGGGCCCCTAGCTCCTACAATGAGCAGTTCTTC. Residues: CASSKESLAGAPSSYNEQFF.